This T cell receptor (beta chain) was captured by sequencing in a study of blood T cells in healthy people across ages. In the case of this clonotype: No antigen is known for it.

Study-wide results and caveats: Age showed a roughly linear inverse relationship with TCR beta diversity per million T cells.

Sample-barcoded 5' priming and a J-beta primer mix drove a second PCR of about 6 to 12 cycles. Each TCR beta cDNA got a 12-nucleotide random molecular identifier. Each CDR3 protein is one row after TCRdb ran MiXCR on the 5' RACE reads. This table has more than 650,000 distinct CDR3 sequences, about a quarter appearing once. This sample was shared with a second study, whose subject was T cells of mothers and their children.

The sequenced sample was blood. The TCR was taken from a boy between 10 and 17 years old in good health.

CDR3 in amino acids: CSAMGSANTEAFF. In DNA, the CDR3 is TGCAGTGCTATGGGGTCGGCGAACACTGAAGCTTTCTTT. The V call is TRBV20-1, the J call TRBJ1-1; D call uncertain. Germline assignment: CDR1 DFQATT and CDR2 SNEGSKA (reference sequence). The CDR3 runs to 13 residues. V lost 4 bases and J 1 base, leaving 10 bases between the germline ends.